This T cell receptor beta chain was captured in a study of blood T cells in healthy people across ages. General observations from the study: Compared with aged donors, long-lived donors showed fewer expanded clones, suggesting selection.

This clonotype was counted only a few times. The antigen is undetermined. Germline assignment: CDR1 SGHTA and CDR2 FQGNSA. This CDR3 region has 14 residues. V was clipped by 0 bases and J by 5 bases, with 10 bases between them. The use of a sample-barcoded 5' primer and a J-beta primer mix characterized a second PCR of roughly 6 to 11 cycles. One entry per CDR3 protein, called by TCRdb with MiXCR from the 5' RACE reads. The table shows a few hundred thousand distinct CDR3 sequences, with approximately 52% occurring only once. Total RNA, at least 5 micrograms per sample, came from PBMCs. This sequence was found in a man between 60 and 75 years old in good health. Sequenced input: blood. The chain couples TRBV7-2 to TRBJ2-5; D is perhaps TRBD2 (5 bases). In DNA, the CDR3 is TGTGCCAGCAGCTTAGCGCGGGTTCGGGAGACCCAGTACTTC. Protein sequence: CASSLARVRETQYF.